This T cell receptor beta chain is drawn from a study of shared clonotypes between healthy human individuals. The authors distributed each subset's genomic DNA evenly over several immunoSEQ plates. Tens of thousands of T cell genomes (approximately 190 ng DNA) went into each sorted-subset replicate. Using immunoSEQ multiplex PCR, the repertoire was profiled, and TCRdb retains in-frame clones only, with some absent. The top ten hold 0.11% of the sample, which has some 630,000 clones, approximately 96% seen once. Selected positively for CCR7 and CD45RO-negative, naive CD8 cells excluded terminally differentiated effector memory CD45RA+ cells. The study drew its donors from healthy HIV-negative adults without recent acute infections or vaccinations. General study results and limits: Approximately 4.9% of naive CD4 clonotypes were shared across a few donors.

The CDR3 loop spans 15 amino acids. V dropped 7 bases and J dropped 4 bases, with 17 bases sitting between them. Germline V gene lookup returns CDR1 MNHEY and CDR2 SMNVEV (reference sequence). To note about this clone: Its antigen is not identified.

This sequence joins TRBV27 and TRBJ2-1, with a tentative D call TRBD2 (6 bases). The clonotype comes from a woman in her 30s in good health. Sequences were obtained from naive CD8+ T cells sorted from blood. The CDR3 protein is CASTFTPAGYNEQFF. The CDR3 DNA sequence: TGTGCCAGCACCTTTACCCCCGCGGGGTACAATGAGCAGTTCTTC.